This record concerns one T cell receptor (beta chain) sequence. Its antigen is undetermined. Deep was the level used in running the assay. Generated by immunoSEQ multiplex PCR, the TCRdb table keeps only in-frame clones and is missing some. The table includes 2 million to 2.5 million clones, 92% detected once. This entry is derived from a study of shared clonotypes between healthy human individuals. Whole-study results and caveats: It was the non-shared clonotypes that had lower generation probabilities than clonotypes shared by all four donors.

The length of the CDR3 is 16 residues. The V and J ends lost 0 bases and 2 bases, in that order; junction bases with no gene match: 6. Germline values: CDR1 MGHRA, CDR2 YSYEKL. Sample: naive CD4+ T cells from PBMCs. Documented subset: CD45RA+ positively selected. The chain carries TRBV4-1 and TRBJ1-1; 7 positions match TRBD1. This clonotype originated in a man aged 18 to 35 in good health. Some clones in this sample may be carry-over from other donors' samples. The CDR3 loop reads CASSQDQGTANTEAFF. CDR3 in DNA: TGCGCCAGCAGCCAAGATCAAGGGACAGCTAACACTGAAGCTTTCTTT.